This TCR beta chain was sequenced for a study of graft-versus-host responses after intestinal transplantation. Study in general: Transplants were multivisceral, liver-intestinal, or isolated intestinal. Study-level results: GvH clones were found in recipient marrow; some appeared first in ileum or blood.

Assay: immunoSEQ multiplex PCR; the TCRdb copy retains only in-frame clones and omits some. Of about 96,000 clones listed, roughly 92% are singletons. Trimming cost V 4 bases and J 1 base; bases outside gene matches: 7. The V gene's germline CDR1 is SGHVS and CDR2 FNYEAQ. The CDR3 spans 17 residues. In regard to this clone: Its matching antigen is unknown.

This receptor was taken from a human donor who received an intestinal transplant. Sequencing used unstimulated CD4+ T cells sorted from spleen or lymph node cells, obtained before intestinal transplant. The V and J genes are TRBV7-6 and TRBJ2-3, with TRBD2 matching 11 bases. The CDR3 loop reads CASSSRPGLAGTDTQYF. The CDR3 nucleotides read TGTGCCAGCAGCTCTCGTCCGGGACTAGCGGGCACAGATACGCAGTATTTT.